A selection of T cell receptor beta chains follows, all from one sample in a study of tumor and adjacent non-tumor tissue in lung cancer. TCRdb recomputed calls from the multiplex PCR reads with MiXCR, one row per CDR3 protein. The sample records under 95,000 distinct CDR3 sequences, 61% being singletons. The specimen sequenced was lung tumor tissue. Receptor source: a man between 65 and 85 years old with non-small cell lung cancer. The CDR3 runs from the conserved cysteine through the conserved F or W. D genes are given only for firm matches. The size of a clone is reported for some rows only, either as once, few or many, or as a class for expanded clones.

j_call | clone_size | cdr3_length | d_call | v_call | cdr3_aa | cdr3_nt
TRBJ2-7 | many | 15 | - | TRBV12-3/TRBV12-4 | CASSLGGPSSYEQYF | TGTGCCAGCAGTTTAGGTGGGCCAAGCTCCTACGAGCAGTACTTC
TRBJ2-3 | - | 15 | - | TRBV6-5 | CVSSWTRDLVDTQYF | TGTGTCAGCAGTTGGACACGGGACTTGGTGGATACGCAGTATTTT
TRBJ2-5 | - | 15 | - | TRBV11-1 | CVSSLVTAGWETQYF | TGTGTCAGCAGCTTAGTCACGGCAGGCTGGGAGACCCAATACTTC
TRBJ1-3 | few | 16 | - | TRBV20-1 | CSARDWGALSGNTIYF | TGCAGTGCTAGAGATTGGGGGGCTCTCTCTGGAAACACCATATATTTT
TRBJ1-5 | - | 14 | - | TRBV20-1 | CSVTLKSGNQPQHF | TGCAGTGTGACTCTAAAGTCGGGCAATCAGCCCCAGCATTTT
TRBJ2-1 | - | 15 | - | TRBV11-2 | CASSPQSGGYNEQFF | TGTGCCAGCAGTCCCCAGAGTGGGGGCTACAATGAGCAGTTCTTC
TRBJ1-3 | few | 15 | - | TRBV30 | CAWSVKGSSGNTIYF | TGTGCCTGGAGTGTAAAGGGGAGCTCTGGAAACACCATATATTTT
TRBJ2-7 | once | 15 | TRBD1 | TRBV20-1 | CSAPFRGPSGHEQYF | TGCAGTGCGCCTTTCAGGGGGCCCTCGGGCCACGAGCAGTACTTC
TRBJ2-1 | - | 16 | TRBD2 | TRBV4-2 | CVSSQASGTSMNELSF | TGTGTCAGCAGCCAAGCTTCCGGGACTAGCATGAATGAGCTGTCCTTC
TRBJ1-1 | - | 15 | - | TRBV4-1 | CASSRGGVRNTDAFF | TGCGCCAGCAGCCGGGGAGGAGTGAGGAACACTGACGCTTTCTTT
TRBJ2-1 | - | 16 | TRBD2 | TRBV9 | CASSGGSGAGYNDQFF | TGTGCCAGCAGCGGGGGGAGCGGGGCGGGGTACAATGATCAGTTCTTC
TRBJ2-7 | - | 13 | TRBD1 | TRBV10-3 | CPISGQGVSEQYF | TGTCCCATCAGTGGTCAGGGGGTTAGCGAGCAGTACTTC
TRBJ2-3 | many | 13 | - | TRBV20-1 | CSADPGNTDTQYF | TGCAGTGCTGACCCGGGCAACACAGATACGCAGTATTTT
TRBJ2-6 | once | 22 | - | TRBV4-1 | CASSQDLYGPWIDNSGANVLTF | TGCGCCAGCAGCCAAGATCTATATGGACCCTGGATAGATAACTCTGGGGCCAACGTCCTGACTTTC
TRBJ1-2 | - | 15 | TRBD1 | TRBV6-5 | CASNYHGQGYYDYTF | TGTGCCAGCAATTACCACGGACAGGGGTACTATGACTACACCTTC
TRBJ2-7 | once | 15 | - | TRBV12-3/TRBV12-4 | CASSLDRGSGYGQYF | TGTGCCAGCAGTTTAGATAGAGGGTCTGGGTACGGGCAGTACTTC
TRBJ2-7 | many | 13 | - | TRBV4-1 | CATSVGAGAEQYF | TGCGCCACCTCCGTAGGGGCAGGGGCCGAGCAGTACTTC
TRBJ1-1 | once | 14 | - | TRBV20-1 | CSSEGSGTNTEAFF | TGCAGTTCCGAGGGGTCCGGAACGAACACTGAAGCTTTCTTC
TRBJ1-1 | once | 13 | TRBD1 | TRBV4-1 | CASSPGGGTEAVF | TGCGCCAGCAGCCCAGGGGGCGGCACTGAAGCTGTCTTT
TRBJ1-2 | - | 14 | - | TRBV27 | CASSSRVGVGGYTF | TGTGCCAGCAGCTCCAGGGTTGGGGTTGGGGGCTACACCTTC
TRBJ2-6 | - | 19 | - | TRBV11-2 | CASSSPGGRGGSGGNFLTF | TGTGCCAGCAGCTCCCCGGGGGGAAGAGGGGGCTCTGGGGGCAACTTCCTGACTTTC
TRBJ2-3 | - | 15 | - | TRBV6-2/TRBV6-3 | CVSSYSDWGTNTQYF | TGTGTCAGCAGTTACTCGGATTGGGGGACAAATACGCAGTATTTT
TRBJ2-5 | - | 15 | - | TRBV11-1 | CAGGPRDRVFETQYF | TGTGCCGGCGGCCCCCGGGATAGGGTTTTTGAGACCCAGTACTTC
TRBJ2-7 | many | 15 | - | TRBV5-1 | CASSLGDLPGGEQYF | TGCGCCAGCAGCTTGGGGGATCTTCCGGGTGGAGAGCAGTACTTC
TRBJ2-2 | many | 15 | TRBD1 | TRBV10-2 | CASRPTGGSGGELFF | TGCGCCAGCCGTCCAACAGGGGGCTCGGGCGGGGAGCTGTTTTTT
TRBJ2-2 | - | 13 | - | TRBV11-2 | CASSFGYTAELFF | TGTGCCAGCAGCTTCGGATATACCGCGGAGCTGTTTTTT
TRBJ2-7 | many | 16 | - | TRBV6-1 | CASSPLGGGISYEQYF | TGTGCCAGCAGCCCTCTTGGAGGGGGCATCTCCTACGAGCAGTACTTC
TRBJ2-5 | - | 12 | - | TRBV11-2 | CASSRLQETKYF | TGTGCTAGCAGCCGGCTCCAAGAGACCAAGTACTTC
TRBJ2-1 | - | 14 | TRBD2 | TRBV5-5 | CASSLPRGGGQQFF | TGTGCCAGCAGCTTGCCCCGGGGGGGTGGCCAGCAGTTCTTT
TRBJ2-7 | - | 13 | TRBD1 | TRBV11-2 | CASSTDRVFEHYF | TGTGCCAGCAGCACCGACAGGGTCTTCGAGCACTACTTC
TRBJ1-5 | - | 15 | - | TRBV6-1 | CACTSLPEGHQPQHF | TGTGCCTGCACGTCTTTGCCGGAGGGGCATCAGCCCCAGCATTTT
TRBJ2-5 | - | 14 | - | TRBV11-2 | CARSASRGWDTQYF | TGTGCCAGGAGCGCAAGCAGGGGTTGGGATACCCAGTACTTC
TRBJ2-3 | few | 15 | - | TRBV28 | CASLGETRFTDTQYF | TGTGCCAGCCTGGGGGAGACAAGATTCACAGATACGCAGTATTTT
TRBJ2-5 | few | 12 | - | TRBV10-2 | CASSGWVETQYF | TGCGCCAGCAGTGGATGGGTGGAGACCCAGTACTTC
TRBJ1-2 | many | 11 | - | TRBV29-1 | CSVGGIYGYTF | TGCAGCGTTGGAGGGATCTATGGCTACACCTTC
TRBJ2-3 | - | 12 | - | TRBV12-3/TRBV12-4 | CASSWGADTWYF | TGTGCCAGCAGTTGGGGAGCAGATACGTGGTATTTT
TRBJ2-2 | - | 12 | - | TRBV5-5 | CVSSTNTGELFF | TGTGTCAGCAGCACAAACACCGGGGAGCTGTTTTTT
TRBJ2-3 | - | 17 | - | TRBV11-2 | CASSNTVGGWDTEMQYF | TGTGCCAGCAGCAACACCGTTGGGGGCTGGGACACAGAAATGCAATATTTT
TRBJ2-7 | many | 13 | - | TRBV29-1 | CSVLHSNGYEQYF | TGCAGCGTTCTACATTCGAATGGCTACGAGCAGTACTTC
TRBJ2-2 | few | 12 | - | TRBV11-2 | CASSLAIGELFF | TGTGCCAGCAGCCTGGCTATCGGGGAGCTGTTTTTT
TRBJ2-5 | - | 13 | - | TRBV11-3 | CASSPGLGETQWF | TGTGCCAGTAGCCCAGGCTTGGGAGAGACCCAGTGGTTC
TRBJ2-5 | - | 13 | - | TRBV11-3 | CASSLGLGETQYF | TGTGCTAGCAGCCTAGGCTTAGGAGAGACCCAGTACTTC
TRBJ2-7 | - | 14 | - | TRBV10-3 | CAISDPRDLYEHYF | TGTGCCATCAGTGACCCGCGGGATCTCTATGAGCACTACTTC
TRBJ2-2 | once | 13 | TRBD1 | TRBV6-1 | CANSVTGDVELFF | TGTGCTAACAGTGTTACAGGGGACGTGGAGCTGTTTTTT
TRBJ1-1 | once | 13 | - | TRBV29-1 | CSLQGGQYTETFF | TGCAGCCTCCAAGGAGGGCAATATACTGAAACTTTCTTT
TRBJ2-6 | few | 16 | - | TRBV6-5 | CVSSYLAGSGANVLTF | TGTGTCAGCAGTTATCTGGCGGGCTCTGGGGCCAACGTACTGACTTTC
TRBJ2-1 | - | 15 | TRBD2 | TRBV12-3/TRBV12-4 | CVSSISGGGKNEQFF | TGTGTCAGCAGTATTAGCGGGGGGGGAAAGAATGAGCAGTTCTTC
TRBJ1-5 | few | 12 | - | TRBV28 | CASRGINQPQHF | TGTGCCAGCAGGGGGATTAATCAGCCCCAGCATTTT
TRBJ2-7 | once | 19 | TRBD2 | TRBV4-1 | CASSHRLSGRLGVVPEQYF | TGCGCCAGCAGCCACAGGTTAAGCGGGAGACTTGGGGTAGTCCCCGAGCAGTACTTC
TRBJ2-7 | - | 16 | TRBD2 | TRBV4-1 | CASTQDRVAGYYEQYF | TGCGCAAGCACCCAAGATCGGGTAGCGGGCTACTACGAGCAGTACTTT
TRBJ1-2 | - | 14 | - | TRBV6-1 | CASSEARGNYGYTF | TGTGCCAGCAGTGAAGCGCGAGGGAACTATGGCTACACCTTC
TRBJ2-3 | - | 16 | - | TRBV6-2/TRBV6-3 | CASRTRAAGAQDTQCF | TGTGCTAGCAGGACCAGGGCCGCCGGGGCCCAGGATACGCAGTGCTTT
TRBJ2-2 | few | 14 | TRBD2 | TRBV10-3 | CATGGESNTGELFF | TGTGCGACGGGAGGAGAATCGAACACCGGGGAGCTGTTTTTT
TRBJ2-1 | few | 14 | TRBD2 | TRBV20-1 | CSTTAGGVRNEQFF | TGCAGTACGACCGCGGGAGGGGTGAGGAATGAGCAGTTCTTC
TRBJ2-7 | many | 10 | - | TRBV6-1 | CASRGPALYF | TGTGCCAGCAGAGGCCCTGCCTTGTACTTC
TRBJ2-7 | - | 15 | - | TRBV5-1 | CASSLGDLPRGEQYF | TGCGCCAGCAGCTTGGGGGACCTCCCGAGGGGCGAGCAGTACTTC
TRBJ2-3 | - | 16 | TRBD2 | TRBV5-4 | CASSLGLAGGAETQYF | TGTGCCAGCAGCCTGGGCCTAGCGGGGGGCGCAGAAACGCAGTATTTT